Listed below are T cell receptor beta chains from one sample, sequenced in a study of cytomegalovirus exposure and HLA in healthy donors. Sequencing was performed with immunoSEQ multiplex PCR; in TCRdb, only in-frame clones are kept and a portion is missing. Here the sample spans over 250,000 clones, roughly 88% being singletons. The sequenced material came from PBMCs. The origin of the receptors is a man in his forties in good health and CMV-seropositive. The CDR3 runs from the conserved cysteine through the conserved F or W. D genes are given only for firm matches. Size tells how often a clone was seen (once, few, many) or the class of an expanded clone, and some rows leave it out.

J	V	length	size	D	DNA	CDR3
TRBJ2-4	TRBV5-6	18	.	.	TGTGCCAGCAGCTTGAAGGTCGAAATGAGGCTAGCCAAAAACATTCAGTACTTC	CASSLKVEMRLAKNIQYF
TRBJ2-7	TRBV5-6	13	.	.	TGTGCCAGCAGCCTGATATCGGCCTACGAGCAGTACTTC	CASSLISAYEQYF
TRBJ2-1	TRBV29-1	15	.	TRBD1	TGCAGCGTTGAAAATCGGGACAGGGTTAACAATGAGCAGTTCTTC	CSVENRDRVNNEQFF
TRBJ1-1	TRBV7-2	14	.	TRBD1	TGTGCCAGCAGCTTGAGGCAGGGGGCGCTCGAAGCTTTCTTT	CASSLRQGALEAFF
TRBJ1-1	TRBV19	15	.	TRBD1	TGTGCCAGTAGTAAACACAGGGGGCGAAACACTGAAGCTTTCTTT	CASSKHRGRNTEAFF
TRBJ2-7	TRBV6-1	17	.	TRBD2	TGTGCCAGCAGTGAAGAACCCGGGAGGCAGAACACCTACGAGCAGTACTTC	CASSEEPGRQNTYEQYF
TRBJ2-1	TRBV12-5	15	.	TRBD2	TGTGCTAGTGGTTTGTTCTTAGCGGGAGGGACTGAGCAGTTCTTC	CASGLFLAGGTEQFF
TRBJ1-2	TRBV10-3	13	.	.	TGTGCCATCAGTGCCGACAATAACTATGGCTACACCTTC	CAISADNNYGYTF
TRBJ2-7	TRBV19	14	once	TRBD1	TGTGCCAGTAGTCAAGACAGGGGGCGGCACGAGCAGTACTTC	CASSQDRGRHEQYF
TRBJ2-1	TRBV4-1	13	.	.	TGCGCCAGCACCGGGACTTTTGACAATGAGCAGTTCTTC	CASTGTFDNEQFF
TRBJ1-5	TRBV2	14	.	TRBD1	TGTGCCAGCAGGAGGGGACAGCGCAATCAGCCCCAGCATTTT	CASRRGQRNQPQHF
TRBJ1-5	TRBV7-6	15	.	TRBD1	TGTGCCAGCAGCTTAGAACGGGACAGGAATCAGCCCCAGCATTTT	CASSLERDRNQPQHF
TRBJ2-2	TRBV6-4	13	.	TRBD1	TGTGCCAGCAGTGAACAGGGGGCCGGGGAGCTGTTTTTT	CASSEQGAGELFF
TRBJ1-3	TRBV9	15	.	.	TGTGCCAGCAGCCCTCGGACAGCCTCTGGAAACACCATATATTTT	CASSPRTASGNTIYF